Below, one T cell receptor (beta chain) is given with its context. Its antigen is currently unknown. It may be a read error: a sequence one base away is much more abundant. This record comes from a study of T cell repertoires in cytomegalovirus infection. Study overall: Alongside well-studied HLA-B-restricted CMV epitopes, recently identified HLA-C-restricted CMV epitopes were also used. An indication of both CMV infection and matching HLA type came from public TCR beta signatures.

Study-wide results and limits: HLA-C-restricted CMV-specific TCR beta clonotypes were dominant in the ex vivo response. CMV carriers having the relevant HLA were flagged by cumulative public TCR beta family frequency.

CDR3 size: 20 residues. J was trimmed by 2 bases and V by 1 base; bases with no gene match: 10. Looked up from germline, CDR1 is SGHTA and CDR2 is FQGTGA. MiXCR, applied by TCRdb to the reads, yields one record per CDR3 protein. The data contain around 800,000 distinct CDR3 sequences, approximately 30% of them seen just once; the ten biggest clones take up roughly 12%. The sequence was collected from a human donor in good health (CMV status not recorded). Some clones in this sample may be carry-over from other donors' samples. This sample comprised cultured CD8+ T cells from PBMCs, obtained from culture after CMV antigen stimulation. The chain has TRBV7-3 and TRBJ2-3; 15 nucleotides match TRBD2. CDR3 in DNA: TGTGCCAGCAGCTTAATTGTGGGGACTAGCGGGGGGTCGCTCACAGATACGCAGTATTTT. Protein sequence: CASSLIVGTSGGSLTDTQYF.